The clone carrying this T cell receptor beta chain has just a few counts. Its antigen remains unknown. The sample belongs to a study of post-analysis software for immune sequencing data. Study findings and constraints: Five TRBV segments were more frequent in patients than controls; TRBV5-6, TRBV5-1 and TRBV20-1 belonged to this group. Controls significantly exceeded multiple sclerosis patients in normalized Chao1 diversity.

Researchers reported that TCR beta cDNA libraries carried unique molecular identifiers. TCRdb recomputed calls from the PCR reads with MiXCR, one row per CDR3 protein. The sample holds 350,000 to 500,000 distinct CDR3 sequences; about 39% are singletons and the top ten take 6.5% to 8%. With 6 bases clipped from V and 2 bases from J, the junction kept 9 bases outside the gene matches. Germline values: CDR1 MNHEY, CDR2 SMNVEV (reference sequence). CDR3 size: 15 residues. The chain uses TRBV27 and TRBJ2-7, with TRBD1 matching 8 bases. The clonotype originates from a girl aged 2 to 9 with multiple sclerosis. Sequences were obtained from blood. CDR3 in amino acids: CASRPPDRGTYEQYF. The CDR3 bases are TGTGCCAGCAGACCACCCGACAGGGGAACCTACGAGCAGTACTTC.